Each of the 2 T cell receptor beta chains below was sequenced from the same sample in a study of T cell changes during pregnancy in multiple sclerosis. The data were produced by immunoSEQ multiplex PCR, yet TCRdb's version contains in-frame clones alone and is incomplete. The repertoire holds about 44,000 clones, with about nine tenths as singletons. The sample in question was CD4+ T cells from peripheral blood mononuclear cells, obtained after pregnancy. These receptors all come from a female donor with multiple sclerosis, enrolled in a pregnancy study.

This chain connects TRBV2 to TRBJ2-1; tentatively, D is TRBD2 (5 bases). The V gene lost 4 bases and the J gene lost 4 bases, with 5 bases spanning the gap. Germline V lookup: CDR1 SNHLY, CDR2 FYNNEI. The CDR3 is made up of 12 amino acids. CDR3 sequence (DNA): TGTGCCAGCAGTGGAGGGTACAATGAGCAGTTCTTC. Its translation: CASSGGYNEQFF.

The V call is TRBV28, the J call TRBJ2-1; TRBD1 matches 9 bases. V was clipped by 2 bases and J by 8 bases; unmatched bases: 7. This CDR3 region has 15 residues. Germline CDR1 reads MDHEN; CDR2 reads SYDVKM. The CDR3 DNA is TGTGCCAGCAGTTTAGGGGGGACAGGGACCGATGAGCAGTTCTTC. Encoded protein: CASSLGGTGTDEQFF.